These T cell receptor beta chains were read from a single sample in a study of blood T cell repertoires in COVID-19. Libraries were prepared by immunoSEQ multiplex PCR; TCRdb keeps only in-frame clonotypes and omits some of them. Of more than 90,000 clones listed, 86% were seen once; the top ten hold almost 4.5%. Material: peripheral blood. These receptors all stem from a man aged 35 to 55 with acute or convalescent COVID-19. Both conserved end residues are part of each CDR3. A D gene is named only where the DNA matches it firmly. The size of a clone is reported for some rows only, either as once, few or many, or as a class for expanded clones.

TRBJ2-5,TRBD2,-,TRBV3-1/TRBV3-2,15,CASSQRSGREETQYF,TGTGCCAGCAGCCAAAGATCAGGGAGGGAAGAGACCCAGTACTTC
TRBJ1-2,TRBD1,few,TRBV5-1,16,CASSLAMGQGADGYTF,TGCGCCAGCAGCTTGGCCATGGGACAGGGGGCTGATGGCTACACCTTC
TRBJ1-5,-,-,TRBV10-3,13,CATTQGLDQPQHF,TGTGCAACAACACAGGGTTTGGATCAGCCCCAGCATTTT
TRBJ2-3,-,-,TRBV6-5,16,CASSYLAGTSTDTQYF,TGTGCCAGCAGTTATCTAGCAGGTACTAGCACAGATACGCAGTATTTT
TRBJ1-1,-,-,TRBV4-3,15,CASRQSSLGNTEAFF,TGCGCCAGCAGACAAAGCTCCCTTGGGAACACTGAAGCTTTCTTT
TRBJ2-2,TRBD2,-,TRBV18,17,CASSPEVAGGPTGELFF,TGTGCCAGCTCACCCGAAGTGGCGGGGGGCCCCACCGGGGAGCTGTTTTTT
TRBJ2-7,TRBD1,-,TRBV7-9,15,CASSYPGQGMHEQYF,TGTGCCAGCAGCTATCCGGGACAGGGGATGCACGAGCAGTACTTC
TRBJ1-2,-,once,TRBV14,13,CASSQYREGGYTF,TGTGCCAGCAGCCAGTACAGGGAAGGTGGCTACACCTTC
TRBJ1-4,-,-,TRBV2,14,CASSEAGRSEKLFF,TGTGCCAGCAGTGAAGCCGGGAGATCCGAAAAACTGTTTTTT
TRBJ1-4,TRBD1,-,TRBV27,15,CASSPRQGSNEKLFF,TGTGCCAGCAGTCCGCGACAGGGGTCTAATGAAAAACTGTTTTTT
TRBJ1-2,-,-,TRBV5-1,14,CASSPAGPIYGYTF,TGCGCCAGCAGCCCAGCGGGTCCGATCTATGGCTACACCTTC
TRBJ2-7,-,-,TRBV5-4,14,CASSYAGRSYEQYF,TGTGCCAGCAGCTACGCAGGGAGGTCTTACGAGCAGTACTTC
TRBJ1-2,TRBD1,-,TRBV27,13,CASSPDRDYGYTF,TGTGCCAGCAGTCCGGACAGGGACTATGGCTACACCTTC
TRBJ2-2,TRBD2,-,TRBV15,17,CATSRDMVPAGVGELFF,TGTGCCACCAGCAGAGATATGGTACCAGCGGGAGTTGGGGAGCTGTTTTTT
TRBJ1-3,-,-,TRBV5-5,15,CASSREASSGNTIYF,TGTGCCAGCAGCCGGGAGGCTTCCTCTGGAAACACCATATATTTT
TRBJ1-1,-,-,TRBV5-4,15,CASSSKQDFIAEAFF,TGTGCCAGCAGCTCTAAACAGGATTTCATAGCTGAAGCTTTCTTT
TRBJ2-7,TRBD1,-,TRBV29-1,12,CSVEGQGYEQYF,TGCAGCGTTGAGGGACAGGGGTACGAGCAGTACTTC
TRBJ1-1,TRBD1,-,TRBV19,14,CASKGRGSATEAFF,TGTGCCAGTAAGGGCAGGGGGTCTGCTACTGAAGCTTTCTTT
TRBJ2-1,-,-,TRBV5-6,15,CASSFGLSGYNEQFF,TGTGCCAGCAGCTTCGGACTCTCTGGCTACAATGAGCAGTTCTTC
TRBJ1-2,TRBD1,once,TRBV12-3/TRBV12-4,11,CASRSGQDGGF,TGTGCCAGCAGAAGTGGACAGGATGGAGGGTTC
TRBJ1-2,TRBD1,once,TRBV7-2,15,CASSLVAQGGYGYTF,TGTGCCAGCAGCTTAGTAGCACAGGGGGGATATGGCTACACCTTC
TRBJ2-2,TRBD2,-,TRBV10-3,16,CAISESTSGSPGELFF,TGTGCCATCAGTGAGTCGACTAGCGGGAGTCCCGGGGAGCTGTTTTTT
TRBJ1-3,-,-,TRBV12-3/TRBV12-4,13,CASSPGTGNTIYF,TGTGCCAGCAGCCCCGGGACAGGAAACACCATATATTTT
TRBJ2-3,TRBD1,-,TRBV3-1/TRBV3-2,14,CASRGQGVRDTQYF,TGTGCCAGCAGGGGACAGGGGGTGCGGGATACGCAGTATTTT
TRBJ1-2,-,-,TRBV9,14,CASSVGIGAAGYTF,TGTGCCAGCAGCGTAGGGATAGGGGCGGCAGGCTACACCTTC
TRBJ2-2,TRBD1,once,TRBV4-1,17,CASSQGPGTGVNGELFF,TGCGCCAGCAGCCAAGGACCCGGGACAGGGGTTAACGGGGAGCTGTTTTTT
TRBJ2-3,TRBD2,-,TRBV9,16,CASSVGAGGRTDTQYF,TGTGCCAGCAGCGTAGGGGCGGGGGGACGCACAGATACGCAGTATTTT
TRBJ1-2,-,-,TRBV7-9,11,CASSGNYGYTF,TGTGCCAGCAGCGGCAACTATGGCTACACCTTC
TRBJ2-1,-,-,TRBV7-3,14,CASSQGLAISEQFF,TGTGCCAGCAGCCAGGGTCTAGCGATTTCCGAGCAGTTCTTC
TRBJ1-5,-,-,TRBV19,16,CASSPFRGVGNQPQHF,TGTGCCAGTAGTCCTTTCCGGGGGGTGGGAAATCAGCCCCAGCATTTT
TRBJ2-2,-,-,TRBV5-6,15,CASRSRVLNTGELFF,TGTGCCAGCAGGTCCCGGGTTCTAAACACCGGGGAGCTGTTTTTT
TRBJ2-3,-,-,TRBV7-2,16,CASSLALPGGTDTQYF,TGTGCCAGCAGCTTAGCGTTGCCAGGTGGAACAGATACGCAGTATTTT
TRBJ1-2,-,-,TRBV4-2,15,CASSQDPGRGYGYTF,TGTGCCAGCAGCCAGGACCCAGGCAGGGGCTATGGCTACACCTTC
TRBJ1-1,TRBD1,few,TRBV4-1,14,CASSHNRGPTWAFF,TGCGCCAGCAGCCATAACAGGGGGCCCACTTGGGCTTTCTTT
TRBJ1-2,TRBD1,-,TRBV27,13,CASSLTGDYGYTF,TGTGCCAGCAGTTTAACAGGGGACTATGGCTACACCTTC
TRBJ1-3,TRBD1,-,TRBV30,15,CAWSQGQGSSNTIYF,TGTGCCTGGAGCCAAGGACAGGGGAGTTCTAACACCATATATTTT
TRBJ1-1,-,-,TRBV5-6,13,CASSLRRNTEAFF,TGTGCCAGCAGCTTGCGCAGGAACACTGAAGCTTTCTTT
TRBJ1-3,-,-,TRBV9,14,CASSVSGSGNTIYF,TGTGCCAGCAGCGTGTCGGGCTCTGGAAACACCATATATTTT
TRBJ2-5,TRBD1,-,TRBV11-2,18,CASSLGPPGTGGGETQYF,TGTGCCAGCAGCTTAGGGCCTCCCGGGACAGGGGGCGGCGAGACCCAGTACTTC
TRBJ2-2,TRBD2,-,TRBV14,16,CASSLTGLVNTGELFF,TGTGCCAGCAGCCTTACTGGACTAGTAAACACCGGGGAGCTGTTTTTT
TRBJ2-1,TRBD1,few,TRBV7-2,16,CASSLSPTGVFNEQFF,TGTGCCAGCAGCTTATCTCCGACAGGGGTGTTCAATGAGCAGTTCTTC
TRBJ2-7,TRBD2,-,TRBV27,16,CASSLFGGRAPGEQYF,TGTGCCAGCAGTTTATTTGGCGGGAGGGCGCCTGGGGAGCAGTACTTC
TRBJ1-2,-,-,TRBV3-1/TRBV3-2,17,CASSQDNRGSVNYGYTF,TGTGCCAGCAGCCAAGATAACCGGGGGTCGGTTAACTATGGCTACACCTTC
TRBJ2-1,-,-,TRBV5-1,13,CASSLVLDNEQFF,TGCGCCAGCAGCTTGGTACTCGACAATGAGCAGTTCTTC
TRBJ2-3,-,-,TRBV6-1,15,CASSDVGGSTDTQYF,TGTGCCAGCAGTGACGTCGGCGGTAGCACAGATACGCAGTATTTT
TRBJ2-2,TRBD2,-,TRBV6-1,15,CASSDRTSGTGELFF,TGTGCCAGCAGTGACAGGACTAGCGGAACCGGGGAGCTGTTTTTT